Reported below is one T cell receptor (beta chain). Its specificity is not known. The CDR3 length is 16 residues. J lost 2 bases, V lost 7 bases, and 9 bases had no gene match. The V gene's germline CDR1 is SEHNR and CDR2 FQNEAQ (reference sequence). This sample is part of a study of cytomegalovirus exposure and HLA in healthy donors. Study-wide findings and caveats: In a later analysis, TCR beta V- and J-gene trimming was associated with a missense DCLRE1C variant. Some segments of the V type, notably TRBV6-2 and TRBV6-3, were excluded as indistinguishable.

Use of 60 Vbeta and 13 Jbeta primers characterized the PCR. Here immunoSEQ multiplex PCR was the method, and the copy in TCRdb shows in-frame clones only, minus some. The table has approximately 160,000 clones, around 76% seen once. This clonotype was sampled from a man aged 35 to 55 in good health and CMV-seronegative. Sample: PBMCs. The rearrangement uses TRBV7-9 and TRBJ2-1, with 9 bases lining up with TRBD2. DNA of the CDR3: TGTGCCAGCACCCCCAGAGCGGGAGGCACCTACAATGAGCAGTTCTTC. Its translation is CASTPRAGGTYNEQFF.